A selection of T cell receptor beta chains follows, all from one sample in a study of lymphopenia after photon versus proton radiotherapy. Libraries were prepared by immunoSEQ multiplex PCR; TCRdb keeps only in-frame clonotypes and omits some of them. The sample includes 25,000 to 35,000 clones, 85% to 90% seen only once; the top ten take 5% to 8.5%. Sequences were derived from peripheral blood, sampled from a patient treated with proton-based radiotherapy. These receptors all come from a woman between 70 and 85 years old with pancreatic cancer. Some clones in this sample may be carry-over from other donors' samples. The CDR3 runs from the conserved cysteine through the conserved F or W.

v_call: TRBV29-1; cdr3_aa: CSVERTSGTGELFF
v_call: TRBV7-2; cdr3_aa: CASRARVAGGQTQYF
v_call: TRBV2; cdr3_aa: CASSPGLGAEQFF
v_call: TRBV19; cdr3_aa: CASSLGTSGRPQETQYF
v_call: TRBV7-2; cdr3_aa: CASSRLRAGGIGTEAFF
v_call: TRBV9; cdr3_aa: CASSVESGRMNEQFF
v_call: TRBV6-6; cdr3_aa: CASSYLGSRSYNEQFF
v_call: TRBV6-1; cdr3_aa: CASSEAPSGRPDTGELFF
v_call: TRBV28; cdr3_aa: CASTTSGNTDTQYF
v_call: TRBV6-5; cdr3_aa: CASSYSNRINQPQHF
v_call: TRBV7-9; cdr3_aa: CASSPTLAGVGKGEQFF
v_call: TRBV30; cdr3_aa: CAWSVRGGRAGNEQFF
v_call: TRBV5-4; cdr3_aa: CASSLNPATDTQYF
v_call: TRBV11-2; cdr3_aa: CASSLESLPGYGEAFF
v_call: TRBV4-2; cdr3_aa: CASSQDPGQGLEQPQHF
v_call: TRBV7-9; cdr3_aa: CASSLEATGRDKNIQYF
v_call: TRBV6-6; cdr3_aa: CAVNPGPNPDTGELFF
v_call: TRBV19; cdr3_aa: CASSLTSGGISTDTQYF
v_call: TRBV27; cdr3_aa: CASSPGAQETQYF
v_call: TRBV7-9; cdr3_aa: CASEREGALGYTF
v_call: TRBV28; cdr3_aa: CASSPLGGGTEAFF
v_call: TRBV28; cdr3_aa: CASSLAGRYEQYF
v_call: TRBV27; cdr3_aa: CASSSSGRRVTKNIQYF
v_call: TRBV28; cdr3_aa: CASRPEGGHYGYTF
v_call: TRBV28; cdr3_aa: CASSSLSSGYEQYF
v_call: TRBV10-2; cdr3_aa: CASTERDRGSNEQFF
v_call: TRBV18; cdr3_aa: CASGDRAGGTTGELFF
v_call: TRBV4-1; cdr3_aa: CASSQGPSGTVSLEQYF
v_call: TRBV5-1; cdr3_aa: CASSLAKEFVETQYF
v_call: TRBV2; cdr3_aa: CASRNTGVPEAFF
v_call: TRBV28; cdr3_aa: CASSWMRSGGYNEQFF
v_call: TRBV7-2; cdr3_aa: CASSLLAGGSSYEQYF
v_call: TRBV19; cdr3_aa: CASNVGYGYTF
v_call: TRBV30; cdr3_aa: CAWSAAYEQYF
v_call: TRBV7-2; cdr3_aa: CASSLGPHYNEQFF
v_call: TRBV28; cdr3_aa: CASSESGPDTGELFF
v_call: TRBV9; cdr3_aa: CASSVTSGSEQFF
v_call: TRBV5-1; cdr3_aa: CASGPTSGSADTQYF
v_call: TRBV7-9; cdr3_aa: CASSLARLVSYNEQFF
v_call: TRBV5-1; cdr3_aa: CASSLAETGGYEQYF
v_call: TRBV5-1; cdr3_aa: CASSVSSGLSYEQYF
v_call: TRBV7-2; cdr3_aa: CASSLGPGVVTDTQYF
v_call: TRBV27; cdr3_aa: CASSLWTSTDTQYF
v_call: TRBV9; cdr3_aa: CASSVARRDTQYF
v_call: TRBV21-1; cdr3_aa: CASTRTGPYEQYF
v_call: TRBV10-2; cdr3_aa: CASSEWASGEYSYEQYF
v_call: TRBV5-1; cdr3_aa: CASSLGQQADTQYF
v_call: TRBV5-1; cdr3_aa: CASSSQGLAGNTGELFF
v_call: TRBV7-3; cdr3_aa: CASSPASGRSGGELFF
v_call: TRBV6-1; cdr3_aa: CASSEGGANEKLFF
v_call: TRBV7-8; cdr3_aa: CASSATGQGEKLFF